This T cell receptor beta chain was identified in a study of OX40 agonist ivuxolimab in advanced cancers. In the study overall: Patients received ivuxolimab, an intravenous treatment, every 2 weeks at 0.01 to 10 mg/kg. Three patients showed partial responses: one hepatocellular carcinoma and two cutaneous melanoma cases. The dose-escalation cohort had hepatocellular carcinoma, melanoma, renal cell or head and neck cancer.

Measured with immunoSEQ multiplex PCR; TCRdb has only the in-frame clones, and not every one. The data hold about 70,000 clones, with 82% observed a single time. The CDR3 length is 12 residues. Germline-derived CDR1 and CDR2 are KGHSH and LQKENI. Trimming took 3 bases from V and 5 from J, leaving 6 bases between them. This chain links TRBV18 with TRBJ2-3, with D possibly matching TRBD2 (6 bases). The receptor's source is an adult with an advanced solid tumor such as melanoma, head and neck, liver or kidney cancer. The specimen comprised CD4+ or CD8+ T cells sorted from blood, sampled in a trial of the OX40 agonist ivuxolimab. The chain's CDR3 is CASSPGGDTQYF. The CDR3, as DNA: TGTGCCAGCTCACCCGGGGGAGATACGCAGTATTTT.